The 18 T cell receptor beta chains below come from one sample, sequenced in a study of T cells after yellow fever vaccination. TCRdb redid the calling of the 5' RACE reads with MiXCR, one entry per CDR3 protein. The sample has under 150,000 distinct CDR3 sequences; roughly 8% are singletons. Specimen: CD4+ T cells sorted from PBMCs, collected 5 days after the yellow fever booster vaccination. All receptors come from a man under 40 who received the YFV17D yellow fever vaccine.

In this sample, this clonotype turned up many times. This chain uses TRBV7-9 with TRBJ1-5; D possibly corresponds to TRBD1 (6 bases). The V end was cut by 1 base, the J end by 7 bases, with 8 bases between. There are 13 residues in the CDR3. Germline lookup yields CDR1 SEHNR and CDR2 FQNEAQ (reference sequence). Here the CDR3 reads CASSLDDRQPQHF. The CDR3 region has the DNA TGTGCCAGCAGCTTAGATGACAGGCAGCCCCAGCATTTT.

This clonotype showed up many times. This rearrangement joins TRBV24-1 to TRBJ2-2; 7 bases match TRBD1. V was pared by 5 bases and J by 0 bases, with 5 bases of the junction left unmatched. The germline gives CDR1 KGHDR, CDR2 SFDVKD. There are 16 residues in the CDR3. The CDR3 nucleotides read TGTGCCACCAGTGGCCCGACAGGGACGAACACCGGGGAGCTGTTTTTT. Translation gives CATSGPTGTNTGELFF.

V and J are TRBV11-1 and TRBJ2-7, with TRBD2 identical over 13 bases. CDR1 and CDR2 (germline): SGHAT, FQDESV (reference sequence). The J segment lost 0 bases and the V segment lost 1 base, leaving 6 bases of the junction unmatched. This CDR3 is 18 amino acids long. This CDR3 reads CASSLGPRTSGSSYEQYF. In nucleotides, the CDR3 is TGTGCCAGCAGCTTAGGTCCCCGGACTAGCGGGAGCTCCTACGAGCAGTACTTC.

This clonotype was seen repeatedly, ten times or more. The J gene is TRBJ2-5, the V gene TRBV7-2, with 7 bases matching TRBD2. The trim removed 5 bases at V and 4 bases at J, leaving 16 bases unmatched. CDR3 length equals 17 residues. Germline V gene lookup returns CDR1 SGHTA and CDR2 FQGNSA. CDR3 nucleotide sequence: TGTGCCAGCAGCACCCGGTTGGGGGGAGGGCCATCAGAGACCCAGTACTTC. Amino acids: CASSTRLGGGPSETQYF.

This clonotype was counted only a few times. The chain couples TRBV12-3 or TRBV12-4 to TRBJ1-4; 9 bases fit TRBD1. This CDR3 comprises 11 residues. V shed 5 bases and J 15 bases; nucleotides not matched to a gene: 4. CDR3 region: CASSNRGRLFF. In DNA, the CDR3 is TGTGCCAGCAGTAACAGGGGGCGGTTGTTTTTT.

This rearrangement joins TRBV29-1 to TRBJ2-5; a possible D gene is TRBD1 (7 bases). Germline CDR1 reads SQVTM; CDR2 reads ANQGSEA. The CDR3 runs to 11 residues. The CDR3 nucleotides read TGCGCGGGGAGGACAGGAGAGACCCAGTACTTC. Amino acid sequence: CAGRTGETQYF.

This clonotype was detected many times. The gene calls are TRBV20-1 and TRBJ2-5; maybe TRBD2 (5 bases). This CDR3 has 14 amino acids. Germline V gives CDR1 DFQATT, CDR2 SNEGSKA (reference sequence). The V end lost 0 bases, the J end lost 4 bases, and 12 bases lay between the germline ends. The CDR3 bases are TGCAGTGCTAGAGATCGGTCGGAGGTAGAGACCCAGTACTTC. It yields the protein CSARDRSEVETQYF.

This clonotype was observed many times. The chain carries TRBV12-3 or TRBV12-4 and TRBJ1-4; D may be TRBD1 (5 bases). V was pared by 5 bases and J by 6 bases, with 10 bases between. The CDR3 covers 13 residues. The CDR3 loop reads CASSGSRDEKLFF. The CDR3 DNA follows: TGTGCCAGCAGTGGGAGCAGGGATGAAAAACTGTTTTTT.

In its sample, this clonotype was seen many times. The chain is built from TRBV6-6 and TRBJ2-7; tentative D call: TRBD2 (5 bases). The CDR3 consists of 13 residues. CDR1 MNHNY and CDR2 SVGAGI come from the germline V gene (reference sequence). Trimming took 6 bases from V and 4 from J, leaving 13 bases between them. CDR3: CASRYGKGYEQYF. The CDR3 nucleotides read TGTGCCAGCAGATACGGGAAAGGATACGAGCAGTACTTC.

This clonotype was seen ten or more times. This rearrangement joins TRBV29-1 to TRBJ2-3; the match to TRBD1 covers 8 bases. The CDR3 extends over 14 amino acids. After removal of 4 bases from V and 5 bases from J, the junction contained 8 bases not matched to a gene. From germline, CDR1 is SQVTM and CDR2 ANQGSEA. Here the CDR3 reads CSVGGSTGGDTQYF. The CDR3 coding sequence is TGCAGCGTTGGTGGATCAACAGGGGGAGATACGCAGTATTTT.

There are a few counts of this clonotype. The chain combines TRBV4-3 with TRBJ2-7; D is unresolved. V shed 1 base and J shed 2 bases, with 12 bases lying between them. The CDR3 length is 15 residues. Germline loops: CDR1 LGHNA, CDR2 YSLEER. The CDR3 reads CASSQGAIATYEQYF. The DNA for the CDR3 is TGCGCCAGCAGCCAAGGGGCAATTGCCACCTACGAGCAGTACTTC.

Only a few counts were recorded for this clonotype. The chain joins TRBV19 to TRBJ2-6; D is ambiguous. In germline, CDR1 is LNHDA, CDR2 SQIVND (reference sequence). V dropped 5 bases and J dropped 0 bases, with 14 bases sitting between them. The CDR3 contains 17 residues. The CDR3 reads CASSPTHRSSGANVLTF. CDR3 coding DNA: TGTGCCAGTAGTCCGACCCACCGGAGCTCTGGGGCCAACGTCCTGACTTTC.

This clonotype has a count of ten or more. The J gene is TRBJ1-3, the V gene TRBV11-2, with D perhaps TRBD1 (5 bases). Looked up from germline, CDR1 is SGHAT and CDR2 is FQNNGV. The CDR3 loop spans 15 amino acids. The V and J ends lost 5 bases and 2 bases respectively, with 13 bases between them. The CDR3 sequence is CASSQLRATGNTIYF. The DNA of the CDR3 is TGTGCCAGCAGCCAGCTCAGGGCCACTGGAAACACCATATATTTT.

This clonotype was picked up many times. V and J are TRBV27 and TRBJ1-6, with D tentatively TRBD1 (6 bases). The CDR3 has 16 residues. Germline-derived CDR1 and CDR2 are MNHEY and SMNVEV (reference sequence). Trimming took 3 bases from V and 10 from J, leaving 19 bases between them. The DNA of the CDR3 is TGTGCCAGCAGTTTCGCCCTAGACAGGCGGACGTCACCCCTCCACTTT. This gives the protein CASSFALDRRTSPLHF.

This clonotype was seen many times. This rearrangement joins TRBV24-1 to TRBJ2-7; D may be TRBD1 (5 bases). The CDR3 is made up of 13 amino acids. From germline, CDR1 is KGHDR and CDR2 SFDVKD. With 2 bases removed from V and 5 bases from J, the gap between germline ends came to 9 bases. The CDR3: CATSDSGHDEQYF. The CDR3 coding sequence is TGTGCCACCAGTGATTCAGGGCACGACGAGCAGTACTTC.

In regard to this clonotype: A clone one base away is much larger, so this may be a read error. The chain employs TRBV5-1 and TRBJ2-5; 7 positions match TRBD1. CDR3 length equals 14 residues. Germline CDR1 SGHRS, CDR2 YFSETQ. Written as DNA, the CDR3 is TGCGCCAGCAGCGCCGGGACAGACCAAGATACCCAGTACTTC. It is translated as CASSAGTDQDTQYF. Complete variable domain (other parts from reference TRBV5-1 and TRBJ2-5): KAGVTQTPRYLIKTRGQQVTLSCSPISGHRSVSWYQQTPGQGLQFLFEYFSETQRNKGNFPGRFSGRQFSNSRSEMNVSTLELGDSALYLCASSAGTDQDTQYFGPGTRLLVL.

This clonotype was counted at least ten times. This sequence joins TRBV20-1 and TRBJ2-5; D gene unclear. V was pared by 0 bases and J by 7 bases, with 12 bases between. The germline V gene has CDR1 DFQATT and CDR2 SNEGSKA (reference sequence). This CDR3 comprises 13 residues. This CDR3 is CSARDGVIGTQYF. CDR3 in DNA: TGCAGTGCTAGAGATGGGGTTATTGGGACCCAGTACTTC.

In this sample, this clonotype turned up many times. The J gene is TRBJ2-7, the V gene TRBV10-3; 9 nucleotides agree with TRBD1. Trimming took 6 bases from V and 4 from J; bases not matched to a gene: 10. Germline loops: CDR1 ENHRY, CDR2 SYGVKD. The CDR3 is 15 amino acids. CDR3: CAISGTGTGSYEQYF. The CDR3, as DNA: TGTGCCATCAGCGGTACCGGGACAGGGTCATACGAGCAGTACTTC.